This entry concerns a single TCR beta chain. Antigen specificity is unknown. This record comes from a study of graft-versus-host responses after intestinal transplantation. Study-level background: Every recipient underwent anti-thymocyte globulin induction, then tacrolimus and steroids for roughly three years. Study-wide points: Patients who carried graft-donor T cell macrochimerism also had high graft-versus-host to host-versus-graft clonal ratios in their allografts.

Assay used: immunoSEQ multiplex PCR; TCRdb lists only in-frame clones, some missing. The sample consists of 25,000 to 35,000 clones, about four fifths of them appearing once. CDR3 length: 14 amino acids. Trimming took off 0 bases at V and 1 base at J, with 7 bases between the two ends. Germline V gene lookup returns CDR1 SGHRS and CDR2 YFSETQ. The sample consisted of unstimulated CD8+ T cells sorted from spleen or lymph node cells, taken before intestinal transplant. This chain joins TRBV5-1 and TRBJ1-2; maybe TRBD1 (6 bases). This TCR came from a human donor who received an intestinal transplant. CDR3 residues: CASSLDRDNYGYTF. In nucleotides, the CDR3 is TGCGCCAGCAGCTTGGACAGGGATAACTATGGCTACACCTTC.